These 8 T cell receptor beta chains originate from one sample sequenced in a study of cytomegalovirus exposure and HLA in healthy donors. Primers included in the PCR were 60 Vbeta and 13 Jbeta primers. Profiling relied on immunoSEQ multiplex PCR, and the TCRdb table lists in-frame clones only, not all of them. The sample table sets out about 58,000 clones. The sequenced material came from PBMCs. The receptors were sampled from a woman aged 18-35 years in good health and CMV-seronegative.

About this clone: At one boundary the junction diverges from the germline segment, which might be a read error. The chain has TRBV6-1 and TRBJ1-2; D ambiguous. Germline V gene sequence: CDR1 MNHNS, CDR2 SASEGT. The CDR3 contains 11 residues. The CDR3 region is CARSDLRGYTF. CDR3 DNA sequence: TGTGCCAGAAGTGACCTGCGGGGCTACACCTTC.

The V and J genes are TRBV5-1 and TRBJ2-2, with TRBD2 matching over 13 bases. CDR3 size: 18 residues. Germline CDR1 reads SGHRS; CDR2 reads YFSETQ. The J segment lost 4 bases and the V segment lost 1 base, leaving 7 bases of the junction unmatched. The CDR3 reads CASSLWTLAGGPTGELFF. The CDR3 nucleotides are TGCGCCAGCAGCTTGTGGACACTAGCGGGGGGGCCCACCGGGGAGCTGTTTTTT.

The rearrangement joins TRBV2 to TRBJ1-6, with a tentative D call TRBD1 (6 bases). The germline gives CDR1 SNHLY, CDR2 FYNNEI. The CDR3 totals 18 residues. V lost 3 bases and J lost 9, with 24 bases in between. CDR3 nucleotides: TGTGCCAGCAGTGAGCTCCGGGGGGGGCTACGGGCAATTTCACCCCTCCACTTT. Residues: CASSELRGGLRAISPLHF.

The CDR3 region is CASSFIRQGASPLHF. In nucleotides, the CDR3 is TGTGCCAGCAGCTTTATACGACAGGGGGCTTCACCCCTCCACTTT. This chain connects TRBV7-9 to TRBJ1-6, with 10 bases aligning to TRBD1. CDR3 length: 15 residues. V dropped 3 bases and J dropped 9; count of bases not matched to a gene: 5. CDR1 is SEHNR and CDR2 is FQNEAQ in the germline V gene (reference sequence).

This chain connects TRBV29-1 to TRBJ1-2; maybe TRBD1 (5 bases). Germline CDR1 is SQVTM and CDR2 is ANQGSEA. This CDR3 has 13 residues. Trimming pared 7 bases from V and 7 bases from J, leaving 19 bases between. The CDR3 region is CSAIISRQGGYTF. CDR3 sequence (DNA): TGCAGCGCCATAATATCTAGGCAGGGTGGCTACACCTTC.

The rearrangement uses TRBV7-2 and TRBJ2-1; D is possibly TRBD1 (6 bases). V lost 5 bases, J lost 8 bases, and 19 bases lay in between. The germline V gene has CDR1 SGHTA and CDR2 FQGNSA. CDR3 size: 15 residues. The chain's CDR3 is CASSNTGSGFDEQFF. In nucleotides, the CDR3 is TGTGCCAGCAGCAATACAGGGAGTGGGTTCGATGAGCAGTTCTTC.

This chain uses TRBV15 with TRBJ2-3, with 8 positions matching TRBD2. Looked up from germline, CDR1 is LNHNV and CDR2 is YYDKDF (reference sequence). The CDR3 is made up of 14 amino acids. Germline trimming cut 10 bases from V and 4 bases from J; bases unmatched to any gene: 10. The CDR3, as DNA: TGTGCCAACCCCTCCGGGAGGGCCGCAGATACGCAGTATTTT. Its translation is CANPSGRAADTQYF.

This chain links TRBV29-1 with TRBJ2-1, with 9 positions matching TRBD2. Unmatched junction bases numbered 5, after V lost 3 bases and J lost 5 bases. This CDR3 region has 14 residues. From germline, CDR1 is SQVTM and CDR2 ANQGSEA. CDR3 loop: CSVEAGGGDNEQFF. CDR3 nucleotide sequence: TGCAGCGTTGAGGCTGGCGGGGGGGACAATGAGCAGTTCTTC.